One T cell receptor beta chain is described in this entry. This specimen comes from a study of blood T cell repertoires in COVID-19. Across the study: COVID-19 samples, acute and convalescent, were from the United States, Italy and Spain. The analysed material was cDNA or gDNA that came from T cells, B-cell-depleted T cells, or PBMCs.

This CDR3 has 14 residues. The V gene end was trimmed by 5 bases and the J gene end by 4 bases; junction bases not matched to a gene: 4. CDR1 is LNHDA, CDR2 SQIVND, per germline (reference sequence). In the study's own analysis: From reference gene primer amplification, estimates of nucleated cell counts were derived. TCRdb's table, derived via immunoSEQ multiplex PCR, lists solely in-frame clones and lacks some. Clone size and V and J calls were adopted from that table, with D and trimming inferred from the DNA. The data hold 110,000 to 150,000 clones, with approximately 85% observed a single time. V usage is TRBV19 and J usage is TRBJ1-3; 8 nucleotides line up with TRBD1. This receptor was taken from a man aged 50 to 60 with acute or convalescent COVID-19. The sequenced sample was peripheral blood. CDR3 DNA: TGTGCCAGTAGTCCCTGGACAGGGGGAAACACCATATATTTT. Translation: CASSPWTGGNTIYF.